This T cell receptor beta chain originates from a study of T cells in Graves' hyperthyroidism and ophthalmopathy. In the study overall: Sampling of peripheral blood happened at initial diagnosis, prior to any treatment.

A remark on this clonotype: As yet, its antigen is unknown.

General study points: Ophthalmopathy was model-predicted a median about 6.7 months pre-onset. Stable hyperthyroidism was separated from ophthalmopathy by a model based on 13 V-J features.

Germline assignment: CDR1 KGHDR and CDR2 SFDVKD. CDR3 length equals 12 residues. V gave up 7 bases and J gave up 2 bases, with 7 bases separating them. About 10 ml fresh peripheral blood yielded the PBMCs. From RNA transcripts, TCR beta CDR3 regions were amplified. An initial round of RT-PCR targeting the TCR CDR3 relied on the HTBI primer set. TCRdb re-derived calls from the multiplex PCR reads in MiXCR, one entry per CDR3 protein. The sample holds about 420,000 distinct CDR3 sequences, around a sixth seen once. This receptor was taken from a woman between 18 and 29 years old with Graves' hyperthyroidism. The V gene is TRBV24-1, the J gene TRBJ2-5; D is unclear. Sequencing used blood. In nucleotides, the CDR3 is TGTGCCACCAGGGGCATTCAAGAGACCCAGTACTTC. Protein sequence: CATRGIQETQYF.